The entry that follows covers one T cell receptor (beta chain) sequence. The antigen is unknown. Repertoires were generated with immunoSEQ multiplex PCR, while TCRdb's copy carries only in-frame clones and drops some. The profile shows under 150,000 clones, around 87% of them singletons. This entry is derived from a study of cytomegalovirus exposure and HLA in healthy donors. Study outcomes and limitations: Investigators reported 150 to 200 TCR beta chains as tied to cytomegalovirus. The CMV antigen specificity of a few CMV-associated chains was confirmed through in vitro analysis.

Per the germline V gene, CDR1 is SGHDT and CDR2 is YYEEEE. The CDR3 has 14 amino acids. V dropped 3 bases and J dropped 2 bases, with 11 bases sitting between them. The TCR was taken from a man younger than 30 in good health and CMV-seropositive. The source material was PBMCs. The rearrangement links TRBV5-6 to TRBJ1-1, with D tentatively TRBD1 (5 bases). CDR3 DNA: TGTGCCAGCAGCTGGGGGGACGATAACACTGAAGCTTTCTTT. Protein product: CASSWGDDNTEAFF.